The 20 T cell receptor beta chains presented below share a single source sample, sequenced in a study of long-term antiretroviral therapy in people with HIV. With survey level as its setting, the immunoSEQ assay was v3.0. Only in-frame clones appear in the TCRdb table, and some are missing; sequencing was by immunoSEQ multiplex PCR. The sample includes fewer than 30,000 clones, 86% seen only once; the top ten take approximately 4.8%. Sequences were derived from unsorted PBMCs, sampled 0.8 years after starting antiretroviral therapy. The receptor set was obtained from a woman under 40 with HIV.

This clone was detected a few times. The rearrangement joins TRBV19 to TRBJ1-2; D uncertain. The germline V gene has CDR1 LNHDA and CDR2 SQIVND (reference sequence). The V gene lost 3 bases and the J gene lost 7 bases, with 6 bases spanning the gap. The CDR3 totals 11 residues. Here the CDR3 reads CASSIFGGYTF. The CDR3 DNA is TGTGCCAGTAGTATTTTTGGTGGCTACACCTTC.

J is TRBJ1-1 and V is TRBV18; tentatively, D is TRBD1 (5 bases). V was clipped by 2 bases and J by 4 bases, with 14 bases between them. This CDR3 has 15 residues. Germline values: CDR1 KGHSH, CDR2 LQKENI. The CDR3 spells CASSPTLQGATEAFF. The CDR3 DNA reads as TGTGCCAGCTCACCAACCCTTCAAGGGGCCACTGAAGCTTTCTTT.

The chain couples TRBV5-1 to TRBJ1-5; 7 bases match TRBD1. V lost 4 bases to trimming and J lost 7 bases; unmatched junction nucleotides: 11. The CDR3 loop spans 15 amino acids. Germline V gene sequence: CDR1 SGHRS, CDR2 YFSETQ. CDR3 DNA sequence: TGCGCCAGCAGCCCAACCACAGGGGCAGGACAGCCCCAGCATTTT. This codes for CASSPTTGAGQPQHF.

This CDR3 is CASSVTGGSVQPQHF. The CDR3 region has the DNA TGTGCCAGCAGTGTTACAGGGGGTAGCGTTCAGCCCCAGCATTTT. This chain connects TRBV2 to TRBJ1-5; 8 nucleotides agree with TRBD1. There are 15 residues in the CDR3. V shed 4 bases, J shed 6 bases, and the junction held 8 bases outside the gene matches. Germline assignment: CDR1 SNHLY and CDR2 FYNNEI. Filled out from reference TRBV2 and TRBJ1-5, the complete variable domain reads EPEVTQTPSHQVTQMGQEVILRCVPISNHLYFYWYRQILGQKVEFLVSFYNNEISEKSEIFDDQFSVERPDGSNFTLKIRSTKLEDSAMYFCASSVTGGSVQPQHFGDGTRLSIL.

J is TRBJ1-2 and V is TRBV2; the D is unclear. This CDR3 is 14 amino acids long. Germline V gene sequence: CDR1 SNHLY, CDR2 FYNNEI. V was pared by 6 bases and J by 4 bases, with 15 bases between. CDR3 DNA sequence: TGTGCCAGCAGCTCAAGTTCGGACCCCTATGGCTACACCTTC. Protein product: CASSSSSDPYGYTF.

The gene calls are TRBV5-1 and TRBJ1-3; D gene unclear. Germline V gene lookup returns CDR1 SGHRS and CDR2 YFSETQ. V was pared by 9 bases and J by 16 bases, with 23 bases between. The CDR3 contains 12 residues. Written as DNA, the CDR3 is TGCGCCACTAAACCTGGTGACCGGGCCGGGTATTTT. Its protein product is CATKPGDRAGYF. The full variable domain, completed using reference TRBV5-1 and TRBJ1-3, is KAGVTQTPRYLIKTRGQQVTLSCSPISGHRSVSWYQQTPGQGLQFLFEYFSETQRNKGNFPGRFSGRQFSNSRSEMNVSTLELGDSALYLCATKPGDRAGYFGEGSWLTVV.

The chain carries TRBV9 and TRBJ2-2; 7 bases fit TRBD1. This CDR3 is built from 16 residues. The germline V gene has CDR1 SGDLS and CDR2 YYNGEE. V was clipped by 0 bases and J by 4 bases; unmatched bases: 6. CDR3 DNA sequence: TGTGCCAGCAGCGTAGAGGAGACAGGGTCCACCGGGGAGCTGTTTTTT. Protein product: CASSVEETGSTGELFF.

The rearrangement joins TRBV7-9 to TRBJ2-3; 8 positions agree with TRBD2. The germline V gene encodes CDR1 SEHNR and CDR2 FQNEAQ (reference sequence). CDR3 length: 17 amino acids. V dropped 5 bases and J dropped 1; count of bases not matched to a gene: 11. CDR3 loop: CASSTQQGLAGTDTQYF. CDR3 DNA: TGTGCCAGCAGCACACAGCAAGGACTAGCTGGCACAGATACGCAGTATTTT.

V and J are TRBV7-8 and TRBJ2-7; 9 nucleotides line up with TRBD1. The ends lost 5 bases at V and 5 bases at J; junction bases unmatched: 4. CDR3 length: 13 amino acids. CDR1 SGHVS and CDR2 FQNEAQ come from the germline V gene. The DNA of the CDR3 is TGTGCCAGCAGCCCCTACAGGGGGCACGAGCAGTACGTC. As protein: CASSPYRGHEQYV.

The J gene is TRBJ2-1, the V gene TRBV6-4; 12 nucleotides agree with TRBD2. V dropped 0 bases and J dropped 9; count of bases not matched to a gene: 15. CDR1 is MRHNA and CDR2 is SNTAGT in the germline V gene. CDR3 length: 19 residues. CDR3 DNA sequence: TGTGCCAGCAGTGACTCGATCTCTAGCGGGGGGGCAGTCAGCCGTGAGCAGTTCTTC. This encodes CASSDSISSGGAVSREQFF.

The V call is TRBV11-1, the J call TRBJ1-1; the D is unclear. This CDR3 region has 15 residues. Germline CDR1 SGHAT, CDR2 FQDESV (reference sequence). V lost 5 bases, J lost 4 bases, and 17 bases lay in between. The CDR3 region has the DNA TGTGCCAGCAGCCTCCCAAATGGCGGGAGCACTGAAGCTTTCTTT. The encoded protein is CASSLPNGGSTEAFF.

The chain carries TRBV5-5 and TRBJ2-3, with D possibly being TRBD1 (6 bases). CDR3 length: 16 amino acids. The V gene lost 4 bases and the J gene lost 3 bases, with 18 bases spanning the gap. Looked up from germline, CDR1 is SGHKS and CDR2 is YYEKEE (reference sequence). CDR3 DNA sequence: TGTGCCAGCAGCCTCTTGGACAGCCCCCGGACAGATACGCAGTATTTT. The encoded protein is CASSLLDSPRTDTQYF.

The V gene is TRBV10-3, the J gene TRBJ2-2, with D possibly being TRBD2 (6 bases). This CDR3 is built from 16 residues. Between the trimmed V and J ends, which lost 7 bases and 0 bases, there was a span of 15 bases. Looked up from germline, CDR1 is ENHRY and CDR2 is SYGVKD. CDR3 protein: CAINSGGSANTGELFF. The DNA for the CDR3 is TGTGCCATCAACTCTGGGGGGTCCGCGAACACCGGGGAGCTGTTTTTT.

This clone has only one observation. This sequence joins TRBV19 and TRBJ1-1; D is possibly TRBD1 (5 bases). The length of the CDR3 is 16 residues. V lost 1 base, J lost 10 bases, and 22 bases lay in between. CDR1 and CDR2 from the germline V gene are LNHDA and SQIVND (reference sequence). DNA of the CDR3: TGTGCCAGTAGTATAGTATCGGGCCCGCCAGGGAGGGCAGCTTTCTTT. It yields the protein CASSIVSGPPGRAAFF.

This chain connects TRBV7-2 to TRBJ2-1; 11 bases match TRBD2. Germline assignment: CDR1 SGHTA and CDR2 FQGNSA. J was trimmed by 2 bases and V by 3 bases; bases with no gene match: 3. The CDR3 has 16 residues. CDR3 DNA sequence: TGTGCCAGCAGCTTCGTTAGCGGGGGGGCCTACAATGAGCAGTTCTTC. Protein: CASSFVSGGAYNEQFF.

The CDR3 sequence: CASSLVGYTEAFF. As DNA, the CDR3 is TGTGCCAGCAGCTTAGTAGGGTACACTGAAGCTTTCTTT. The rearrangement links TRBV7-9 to TRBJ1-1; D gene uncertain. This CDR3 contains 13 residues. In germline, CDR1 is SEHNR, CDR2 FQNEAQ (reference sequence). V dropped 1 base and J dropped 3 bases, with 6 bases sitting between them.

The chain has TRBV5-1 and TRBJ1-3; the D gene is possibly TRBD1 (5 bases). Trimming took off 1 base at V and 9 bases at J, with 14 bases between the two ends. This CDR3 is built from 14 residues. Germline V lookup: CDR1 SGHRS, CDR2 YFSETQ. The CDR3, as DNA: TGCGCCAGCAGCTTGTGGGACCGGGATACCACCATATATTTT. Translating gives CASSLWDRDTTIYF. Full variable domain (rest looked up from reference TRBV5-1 and TRBJ1-3): KAGVTQTPRYLIKTRGQQVTLSCSPISGHRSVSWYQQTPGQGLQFLFEYFSETQRNKGNFPGRFSGRQFSNSRSEMNVSTLELGDSALYLCASSLWDRDTTIYFGEGSWLTVV.

The chain is built from TRBV30 and TRBJ2-2; TRBD1 might be the D (6 bases). This CDR3 region has 17 residues. Trimming pared 3 bases from V and 7 bases from J, leaving 24 bases between. Germline V gene sequence: CDR1 GTSNPN, CDR2 SVGIG (reference sequence). The CDR3 is CAWSRVVGQGFHGELFF. In DNA, the CDR3 is TGTGCCTGGAGCCGCGTGGTTGGGCAGGGGTTTCACGGGGAGCTGTTTTTT.

The chain carries TRBV11-2 and TRBJ1-2, with D uncertain. This CDR3 has 16 residues. CDR1 and CDR2 from the germline V gene are SGHAT and FQNNGV. V lost 3 bases and J lost 1, with 15 bases in between. Written as DNA, the CDR3 is TGTGCCAGCAGCTTCCAGACGGGCAGCGTTAACTATGGCTACACCTTC. Protein: CASSFQTGSVNYGYTF.

The chain combines TRBV29-1 with TRBJ1-2; the match to TRBD1 covers 8 bases. Unmatched junction bases numbered 12, after V lost 2 bases and J lost 7 bases. The CDR3 contains 15 residues. Looked up from germline, CDR1 is SQVTM and CDR2 is ANQGSEA. DNA for the CDR3: TGCAGCGTTGAACCGGACAGGGCGGGAGGAAGTGGCTACACCTTC. This translates into CSVEPDRAGGSGYTF. Based on the CDR3 plus reference TRBV29-1 and TRBJ1-2, the full variable domain is SAVISQKPSRDICQRGTSLTIQCQVDSQVTMMFWYRQQPGQSLTLIATANQGSEATYESGFVIDKFPISRPNLTFSTLTVSNMSPEDSSIYLCSVEPDRAGGSGYTFGSGTRLTVV.